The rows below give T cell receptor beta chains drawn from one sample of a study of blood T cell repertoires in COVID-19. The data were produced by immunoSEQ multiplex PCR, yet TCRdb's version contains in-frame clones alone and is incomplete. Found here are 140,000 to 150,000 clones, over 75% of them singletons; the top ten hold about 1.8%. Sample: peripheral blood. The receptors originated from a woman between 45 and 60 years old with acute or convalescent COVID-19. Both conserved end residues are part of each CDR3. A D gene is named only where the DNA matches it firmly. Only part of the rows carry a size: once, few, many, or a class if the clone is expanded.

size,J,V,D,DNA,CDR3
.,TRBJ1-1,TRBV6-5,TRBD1,TGTGCCAGCAGGCCCAGGGGGACTGAAGCTTTCTTT,CASRPRGTEAFF
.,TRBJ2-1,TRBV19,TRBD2,TGTGCCAGTAGTGGGTTAGTAGCGGGAGGGAGTGAGCAGTTCTTC,CASSGLVAGGSEQFF
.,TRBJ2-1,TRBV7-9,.,TGTGCCAGCAGCCCTAGGACGGGGAGCTCCTACAATGAGCAGTTCTTC,CASSPRTGSSYNEQFF
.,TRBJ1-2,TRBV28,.,TGTGCCAGCAGGCCCGACAGTTTTTCCTACACCTTC,CASRPDSFSYTF
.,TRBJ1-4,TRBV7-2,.,TGTGCCAGCAGCTCAGGTCTGTATAATGAAAAACTGTTTTTT,CASSSGLYNEKLFF
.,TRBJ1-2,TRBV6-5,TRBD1,TGTGCCAGCAGGGTAACAGGGGACGATGGCTACACCTTC,CASRVTGDDGYTF
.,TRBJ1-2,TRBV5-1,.,TGCGCCAGCAGCCCTTACAGGTCCTCCCTCGGGGGCTACACCTTC,CASSPYRSSLGGYTF
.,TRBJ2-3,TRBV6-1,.,TGTGCCAGCAGTGAACAAATGGCGGGGGCGGCAGATACGCAGTATTTT,CASSEQMAGAADTQYF
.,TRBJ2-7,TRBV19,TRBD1,TGTGCCAGTAGTAACAACCAGGGGGTAATTCCCTACGAGCAGTACTTC,CASSNNQGVIPYEQYF
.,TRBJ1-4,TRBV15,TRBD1,TGTGCCACCAGCAGAGTCGGTGGGACAGCCTATGAAAAACTGTTTTTT,CATSRVGGTAYEKLFF
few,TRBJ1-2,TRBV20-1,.,TGCAGTGCCCCAGGGAACGGGGGCTACACCTTC,CSAPGNGGYTF
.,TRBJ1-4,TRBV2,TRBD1,TGTGCCAGCAGGGGAATACAGGGGGCGGGTGAAAAACTGTTTTTT,CASRGIQGAGEKLFF
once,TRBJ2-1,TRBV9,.,TGTGCCAGCAGCGCACCTAGCAGTTTTGATGAGCAGTTCTTC,CASSAPSSFDEQFF
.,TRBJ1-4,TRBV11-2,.,TGTGCCAGCAGTAACCCAGGCGTAACTAATGAAAAACTGTTTTTT,CASSNPGVTNEKLFF
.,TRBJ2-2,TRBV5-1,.,TGCGCCAGCAGCCCTGGTAATAGCGGGAACACCGGGGAGCTGTTTTTT,CASSPGNSGNTGELFF
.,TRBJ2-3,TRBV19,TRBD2,TGTGCCAGTAGTCCCACTAGCGGGAGAATAGATACGCAGTATTTT,CASSPTSGRIDTQYF
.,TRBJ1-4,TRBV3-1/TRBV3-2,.,TGTGCCAGCGAGGAGACAGGCCGAGAAAAACTGTTTTTT,CASEETGREKLFF
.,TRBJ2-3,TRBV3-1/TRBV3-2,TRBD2,TGTGCCAGCAGGGAAGGGCCTAGCGGGTTGACAGATACGCAGTATTTT,CASREGPSGLTDTQYF
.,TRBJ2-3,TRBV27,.,TGTGCCAGCAGTTCTCCTCTAGGGGCCCGCACAGATACGCAGTATTTT,CASSSPLGARTDTQYF
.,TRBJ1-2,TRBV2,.,TGTGCCAGCAGGGGGGACATCCCAGGCGTCTATGGCTACACCTTC,CASRGDIPGVYGYTF
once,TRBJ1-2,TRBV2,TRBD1,TGTGCCAGAGCCGGGACAGCGTCCTTCTATGGCTACACCTTC,CARAGTASFYGYTF
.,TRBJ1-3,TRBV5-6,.,TGTGCCAGCAGCCCTTGGGAGCCCCTAAGCTCTGGAAACACCATATATTTT,CASSPWEPLSSGNTIYF
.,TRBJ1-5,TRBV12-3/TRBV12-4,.,TGTGCCAGCAGTTTGCTGGAGGGTCAGCCCCAGCATTTT,CASSLLEGQPQHF
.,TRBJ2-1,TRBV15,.,TGTGCCACCAGCAGGGACAGAAACAATGAGCAGTTCTTC,CATSRDRNNEQFF
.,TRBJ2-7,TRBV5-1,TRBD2,TGCGCCAGCAGCTTGGTTGGGGCTAGCGGTCCAAGCTCCTACGAGCAGTACTTC,CASSLVGASGPSSYEQYF
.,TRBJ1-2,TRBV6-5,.,TGTGCCAGCAGCCGGACGGGGGTAGCGGTGGGCTACACCTTC,CASSRTGVAVGYTF
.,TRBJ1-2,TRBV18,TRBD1,TGTGCCAGCTCATCACAGGACAGGAGATATGGCTACACCTTC,CASSSQDRRYGYTF
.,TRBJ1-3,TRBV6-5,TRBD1,TGTGCCAGCAGTTCCTTGACAGGGTGGACTGGAAACACCATATATTTT,CASSSLTGWTGNTIYF
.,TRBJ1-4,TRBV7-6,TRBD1,TGTGCCAGCAGCTGGGGACAGGCCAGGGAAAAACTGTTTTTT,CASSWGQAREKLFF
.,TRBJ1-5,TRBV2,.,TGTGCCAGCAGTGACTCAGTTAGCAATCAGCCCCAGCATTTT,CASSDSVSNQPQHF
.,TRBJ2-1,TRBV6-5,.,TGTGCCAGCAGTCTGACACTCTACAATGAGCAGTTCTTC,CASSLTLYNEQFF
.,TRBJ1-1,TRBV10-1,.,TGCGCCAGCATGGCAGGCATGAACACTGAAGCTTTCTTT,CASMAGMNTEAFF
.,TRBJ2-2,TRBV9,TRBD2,TGTGCCAGCAGCGTACAAGCGGGGGACACCGGGGAGCTGTTTTTT,CASSVQAGDTGELFF
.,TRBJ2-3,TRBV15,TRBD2,TGTGCCACCAGCAGAGATCGCCTAGCGGGGGGAAATACGCAGTATTTT,CATSRDRLAGGNTQYF
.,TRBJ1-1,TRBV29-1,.,TGCAGCGTTGATCGGGGTTTGAACACTGAAGCTTTCTTT,CSVDRGLNTEAFF
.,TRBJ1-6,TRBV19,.,TGTGCCAGTAGTATTCGGACTGCGAATTCACCCCTCCACTTT,CASSIRTANSPLHF
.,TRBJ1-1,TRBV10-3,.,TGTGCCATCAAAGGTCAGGGTGACACTGAAGCTTTCTTT,CAIKGQGDTEAFF
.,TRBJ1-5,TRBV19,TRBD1,TGTGCCAGTAGCACCACCGAATGGACAGGGTGGAATCAGCCCCAGCATTTT,CASSTTEWTGWNQPQHF
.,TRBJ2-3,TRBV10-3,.,TGTGCCATCACCGAAGGGGCAGGGGATACGCAGTATTTT,CAITEGAGDTQYF
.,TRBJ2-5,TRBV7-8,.,TGTGCCAGCAGCCTGAGTTGGGAGACCCAGTACTTC,CASSLSWETQYF
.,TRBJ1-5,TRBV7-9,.,TGTGCCAGCAGGGCTGATCTCTCTCCCCAGCATTTT,CASRADLSPQHF
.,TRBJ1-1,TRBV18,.,TGTGCCAGCCGCACCGGAGAGAACACTGAAGCTTTCTTT,CASRTGENTEAFF
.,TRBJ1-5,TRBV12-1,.,TGTGCCAGCACCCTTCAGGGGAAAAACAATCAGCCCCAGCATTTT,CASTLQGKNNQPQHF
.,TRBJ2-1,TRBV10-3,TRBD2,TGTGCCATCATGACAAATAGCGGGAGTTACAATGAGCAGTTCTTC,CAIMTNSGSYNEQFF
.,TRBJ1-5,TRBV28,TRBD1,TGTGCCAGCTTAGAGCCCGGAGACAGGGACAATCAGCCCCAGCATTTT,CASLEPGDRDNQPQHF
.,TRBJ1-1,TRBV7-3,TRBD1,TGTGCCAGCAGTTCTGACAGGGGAAGGGACACTGAAGCTTTCTTT,CASSSDRGRDTEAFF
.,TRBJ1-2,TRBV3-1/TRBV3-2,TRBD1,TGTGCCAGCAGCCCGACAGGGGAATATGGCTACACCTTC,CASSPTGEYGYTF
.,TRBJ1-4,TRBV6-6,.,TGTGCCAGCAGTTACCCAGGGTATGAAAAACTGTTTTTT,CASSYPGYEKLFF
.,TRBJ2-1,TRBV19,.,TGTGCCAGTAGTATAGATCGAGACTACAATGAGCAGTTCTTC,CASSIDRDYNEQFF
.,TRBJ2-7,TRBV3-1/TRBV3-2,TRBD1,TGTGCCAGCAGCCAAGATACGACAGGGCCCTACGAGCAGTACTTC,CASSQDTTGPYEQYF
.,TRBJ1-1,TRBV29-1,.,TGCAGCGCCTCAAGGCAGGCCAAGAACACTGAAGCTTTCTTT,CSASRQAKNTEAFF
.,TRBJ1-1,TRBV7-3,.,TGTGCCAGCAGCTTTGGGCGGAACACTGAAGCTTTCTTT,CASSFGRNTEAFF
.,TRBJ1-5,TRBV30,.,TGTGCCTGGACCGGACGAGGAGGGTATAGCAATCAGCCCCAGCATTTT,CAWTGRGGYSNQPQHF
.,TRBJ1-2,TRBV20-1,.,TGCGGCCTGACGGGGAAAAAAGGCTACACCTTC,CGLTGKKGYTF
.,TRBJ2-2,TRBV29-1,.,TGCAGCGCCCGCGGGATTCGAGGAACCGGGGAGCTGTTTTTT,CSARGIRGTGELFF